The rows below give T cell receptor beta chains drawn from one sample of a study of blood T cells in healthy people across ages. Via MiXCR, TCRdb re-called the 5' RACE reads, giving one row per CDR3 protein. The sample yields 650,000 to 1,000,000 distinct CDR3 sequences, 35% to 40% seen once. Sequencing input: blood. These receptor sequences come from a man aged 18 to 30 in good health. The CDR3 runs from the conserved cysteine through the conserved F or W. Fields, in order: clone size, V gene, D gene, J gene, CDR3 protein, CDR3 DNA. D genes are given only for firm matches. Rows give clone size only sometimes, using once, few, many, or a class for an expanded clone.

abundance: few
v_gene: TRBV3-1
d_gene: -
j_gene: TRBJ2-6
CDR3aa: CASSQEEGAWANVLTF
CDR3nt: TGTGCCAGCAGCCAAGAGGAGGGGGCTTGGGCCAACGTCCTGACTTTC

abundance: few
v_gene: TRBV4-3
d_gene: TRBD2
j_gene: TRBJ2-1
CDR3aa: CTSSQDVPELAGGDNEQFF
CDR3nt: TGCACCAGCAGCCAAGATGTGCCAGAACTAGCGGGGGGGGACAATGAGCAGTTCTTC

abundance: -
v_gene: TRBV20-1
d_gene: -
j_gene: TRBJ1-1
CDR3aa: CSARDYWGMSDESEAFF
CDR3nt: TGCAGTGCTAGAGATTATTGGGGGATGAGTGATGAATCTGAAGCTTTCTTT

abundance: -
v_gene: TRBV6-6
d_gene: -
j_gene: TRBJ2-1
CDR3aa: CASSYPNYNEQFF
CDR3nt: TGTGCCAGCAGTTACCCAAACTACAATGAGCAGTTCTTC

abundance: -
v_gene: TRBV6-5
d_gene: -
j_gene: TRBJ2-7
CDR3aa: CASGHNNEQYF
CDR3nt: TGTGCCTCCGGGCACAACAATGAGCAGTACTTC

abundance: -
v_gene: TRBV5-1
d_gene: -
j_gene: TRBJ2-2
CDR3aa: CASSLYNLNTGELFF
CDR3nt: TGCGCCAGCAGCTTGTACAACCTTAACACCGGGGAGCTGTTTTTT

abundance: -
v_gene: TRBV7-2
d_gene: TRBD1
j_gene: TRBJ2-5
CDR3aa: CASSQGTGSYNEQYF
CDR3nt: TGTGCCAGCAGCCAGGGGACAGGGTCCTACAATGAGCAGTACTTC

abundance: -
v_gene: TRBV6-5
d_gene: -
j_gene: TRBJ2-7
CDR3aa: CASSYARAGEQYF
CDR3nt: TGTGCCAGCAGTTACGCCAGGGCAGGCGAGCAGTACTTC

abundance: few
v_gene: TRBV7-9
d_gene: TRBD2
j_gene: TRBJ2-3
CDR3aa: CASSHPRTSGGSTDTQYF
CDR3nt: TGTGCCAGCAGCCACCCCCGGACTAGCGGGGGCAGCACAGATACGCAGTATTTT

abundance: -
v_gene: TRBV2
d_gene: -
j_gene: TRBJ2-7
CDR3aa: CASIEDSYEQYF
CDR3nt: TGTGCCAGCATTGAGGACTCCTACGAGCAGTACTTC

abundance: -
v_gene: TRBV7-9
d_gene: -
j_gene: TRBJ2-7
CDR3aa: CASSSLHEQYF
CDR3nt: TGTGCCAGCAGCTCCCTTCACGAGCAGTACTTC

abundance: few
v_gene: TRBV11-1
d_gene: -
j_gene: TRBJ2-5
CDR3aa: CASSLAQTGGETQYF
CDR3nt: TGTGCCAGCAGCTTAGCCCAGACTGGGGGAGAGACCCAGTACTTC

abundance: -
v_gene: TRBV19
d_gene: TRBD1
j_gene: TRBJ1-2
CDR3aa: CATKHRGNGYGYTF
CDR3nt: TGTGCCACTAAACACAGGGGGAATGGATATGGCTACACCTTC

abundance: few
v_gene: TRBV6-2/TRBV6-3
d_gene: -
j_gene: TRBJ2-2
CDR3aa: CASSYSDNTGELFF
CDR3nt: TGTGCCAGCAGTTACTCGGACAACACCGGGGAGCTGTTTTTT

abundance: -
v_gene: TRBV5-1
d_gene: -
j_gene: TRBJ2-7
CDR3aa: CASSVGPTSYEQYF
CDR3nt: TGCGCCAGCAGCGTGGGACCGACCTCCTACGAGCAGTACTTC

abundance: -
v_gene: TRBV12-3/TRBV12-4
d_gene: -
j_gene: TRBJ1-6
CDR3aa: CASSPNMGNSPLHF
CDR3nt: TGTGCCAGCAGTCCCAATATGGGTAATTCACCCCTCCACTTT

abundance: many
v_gene: TRBV9
d_gene: TRBD2
j_gene: TRBJ2-3
CDR3aa: CASSVGAGVDTQYF
CDR3nt: TGTGCCAGCAGCGTAGGAGCGGGGGTGGATACGCAGTATTTT

abundance: -
v_gene: TRBV20-1
d_gene: -
j_gene: TRBJ2-5
CDR3aa: CSATRDSSYNEQYF
CDR3nt: TGCAGTGCTACGCGGGACAGCAGCTACAATGAGCAGTACTTC

abundance: -
v_gene: TRBV5-1
d_gene: TRBD1
j_gene: TRBJ2-3
CDR3aa: CASSLLQGLATDTQYF
CDR3nt: TGCGCCAGCAGCCTCCTACAGGGGCTTGCGACAGATACGCAGTATTTT

abundance: -
v_gene: TRBV12-3/TRBV12-4
d_gene: TRBD2
j_gene: TRBJ2-3
CDR3aa: CASSLGGTSGGTTDTQYF
CDR3nt: TGTGCCAGCAGTTTAGGGGGAACTAGCGGGGGGACCACAGATACGCAGTATTTT

abundance: many
v_gene: TRBV20-1
d_gene: TRBD1
j_gene: TRBJ1-5
CDR3aa: CSATEGAFGQPQHF
CDR3nt: TGCAGTGCCACTGAGGGGGCGTTCGGTCAGCCCCAGCATTTT

abundance: few
v_gene: TRBV6-6
d_gene: -
j_gene: TRBJ1-6
CDR3aa: CASSYRPNGPLHF
CDR3nt: TGTGCCAGCAGTTACAGACCGAACGGACCCCTCCACTTT

abundance: few
v_gene: TRBV12-3/TRBV12-4
d_gene: -
j_gene: TRBJ1-2
CDR3aa: CASSFQYGYTF
CDR3nt: TGTGCCAGCAGTTTCCAGTATGGCTACACCTTC

abundance: -
v_gene: TRBV12-3/TRBV12-4
d_gene: TRBD2
j_gene: TRBJ2-5
CDR3aa: CASSLGGGAKETQYF
CDR3nt: TGTGCCAGCAGTCTTGGCGGGGGGGCCAAAGAGACCCAGTACTTC

abundance: -
v_gene: TRBV7-9
d_gene: -
j_gene: TRBJ1-1
CDR3aa: CTSSLEGNHISNTEAFF
CDR3nt: TGTACCAGCAGCTTAGAGGGCAATCATATATCGAACACTGAAGCTTTCTTT

abundance: -
v_gene: TRBV7-9
d_gene: -
j_gene: TRBJ1-4
CDR3aa: CASSREVTNEKLFF
CDR3nt: TGTGCCAGCAGCCGGGAGGTAACTAATGAAAAACTGTTTTTT

abundance: -
v_gene: TRBV7-6
d_gene: TRBD1
j_gene: TRBJ2-2
CDR3aa: CASSWDRATGELFF
CDR3nt: TGTGCCAGCAGCTGGGACAGAGCCACCGGGGAGCTGTTTTTT

abundance: -
v_gene: TRBV20-1
d_gene: -
j_gene: TRBJ1-2
CDR3aa: CSARDAGQNYGYTF
CDR3nt: TGCAGTGCTAGAGATGCCGGACAGAACTATGGCTACACCTTC

abundance: -
v_gene: TRBV5-4
d_gene: -
j_gene: TRBJ2-7
CDR3aa: CASSRLSGAPNYNEQYF
CDR3nt: TGTGCCAGCAGCCGATTATCGGGGGCCCCAAACTACAATGAGCAGTACTTC

abundance: many
v_gene: TRBV12-3/TRBV12-4
d_gene: -
j_gene: TRBJ2-4
CDR3aa: CASSGALAKNIQYF
CDR3nt: TGTGCCAGCAGTGGAGCGCTAGCCAAAAACATTCAGTACTTC

abundance: -
v_gene: TRBV5-1
d_gene: -
j_gene: TRBJ2-5
CDR3aa: CASSLVASRNNEQYF
CDR3nt: TGCGCCAGCAGCTTGGTGGCTAGCAGGAACAATGAGCAGTACTTC

abundance: -
v_gene: TRBV12-3/TRBV12-4
d_gene: TRBD1
j_gene: TRBJ1-4
CDR3aa: CASSGKQGTGKLFF
CDR3nt: TGTGCCAGCAGTGGGAAACAGGGGACGGGGAAACTGTTTTTT

abundance: many
v_gene: TRBV9
d_gene: -
j_gene: TRBJ2-3
CDR3aa: CASSPLTAPDTQYF
CDR3nt: TGTGCCAGCAGCCCCTTGACAGCCCCAGATACGCAGTATTTT

abundance: -
v_gene: TRBV7-2
d_gene: TRBD2
j_gene: TRBJ2-1
CDR3aa: CASRRLAGGGSSYNEQFF
CDR3nt: TGTGCCAGCAGACGACTAGCGGGGGGCGGGAGCTCCTACAATGAGCAGTTCTTC

abundance: few
v_gene: TRBV14
d_gene: -
j_gene: TRBJ2-3
CDR3aa: CASSQNRVRDTQYF
CDR3nt: TGTGCCAGCAGCCAAAACAGGGTCAGAGATACGCAGTATTTT

abundance: -
v_gene: TRBV7-3
d_gene: TRBD1
j_gene: TRBJ2-3
CDR3aa: CASSPQDRERDTQYF
CDR3nt: TGTGCCAGCAGCCCGCAGGACAGGGAAAGAGATACGCAGTATTTT

abundance: -
v_gene: TRBV25-1
d_gene: TRBD2
j_gene: TRBJ2-3
CDR3aa: CASSESQAGATSGDTQYF
CDR3nt: TGTGCCAGCAGTGAAAGTCAAGCGGGGGCGACCTCCGGAGATACGCAGTATTTT

abundance: -
v_gene: TRBV9
d_gene: TRBD1
j_gene: TRBJ1-1
CDR3aa: CASSERTGATEAFF
CDR3nt: TGTGCCAGCAGCGAACGGACAGGGGCGACTGAAGCTTTCTTT

abundance: -
v_gene: TRBV20-1
d_gene: -
j_gene: TRBJ1-2
CDR3aa: CSARRSLHLGGYTF
CDR3nt: TGCAGTGCTAGAAGATCTCTCCACCTGGGAGGCTACACCTTC

abundance: -
v_gene: TRBV4-2
d_gene: TRBD1
j_gene: TRBJ1-5
CDR3aa: CASSQDGTGQRQPQHF
CDR3nt: TGTGCCAGCAGCCAAGACGGGACAGGGCAGCGTCAGCCCCAGCATTTT

abundance: few
v_gene: TRBV10-3
d_gene: -
j_gene: TRBJ2-7
CDR3aa: CAISAGVGGYEQYF
CDR3nt: TGTGCCATCAGTGCGGGGGTTGGGGGCTACGAGCAGTACTTC

abundance: -
v_gene: TRBV10-3
d_gene: -
j_gene: TRBJ1-2
CDR3aa: CVISESAPGQNYGYTF
CDR3nt: TGTGTCATCAGTGAGTCGGCCCCAGGGCAAAACTATGGCTACACCTTC

abundance: few
v_gene: TRBV7-9
d_gene: TRBD2
j_gene: TRBJ2-1
CDR3aa: CASSQPGTSEKSSYNEQFF
CDR3nt: TGTGCCAGCAGCCAACCCGGGACTAGCGAGAAGAGCTCCTACAATGAGCAGTTCTTC